The present entry profiles one TCR beta chain with its context. Its antigen remains unidentified. Germline-derived CDR1 and CDR2 are SGHTS and YDEGEE. CDR3 length: 16 amino acids. Trimming removed 0 bases from V and 2 bases from J, with 13 bases in between. Treatment here: around 19 received Ad26.COV2.S at low or high dose, single or two shots; 5 received placebo; per-sample allocation not given. All samples were drawn on day 63, counting from the first vaccine or placebo injection. The sample belongs to a study of Ad26.COV2.S vaccination and SARS-CoV-2 variants. Study-level results: Vaccinees reportedly had broad spike-specific CD8+ and CD4+ T cell responses.

Measured with immunoSEQ multiplex PCR; TCRdb has only the in-frame clones, and not every one. The sample shows approximately 300,000 clones, around four fifths of them seen only once. The V gene is TRBV5-8, the J gene TRBJ2-3; D is possibly TRBD1 (6 bases). The sample in question was peripheral blood, obtained in a trial of Ad26.COV2.S vaccine versus placebo. This receptor was taken from a person between 18 and 65 years old who received the Ad26.COV2.S COVID-19 vaccine or a placebo. CDR3 nucleotide sequence: TGTGCCAGCAGCTTGGGGAACGACAGGTCCACAGATACGCAGTATTTT. It encodes CASSLGNDRSTDTQYF.